The source of this T cell receptor beta chain is a study of T cells in Graves' hyperthyroidism and ophthalmopathy. Broader study findings: Ophthalmopathy could be told apart from stable hyperthyroidism with a 13 V-J model.

Uncontrolled infection, other autoimmune disease, pregnancy or lactation led to exclusion. Clinicians diagnosed patients from clinical symptoms, serum thyroxine and TRAb, thyroid ultrasound and orbital computed tomography. Germline lookup yields CDR1 SGHDN and CDR2 FVKESK. This CDR3 contains 16 residues. V shed 10 bases, J shed 3 bases, and the junction held 9 bases outside the gene matches. Comment on this clonotype: Its matching antigen is unknown.

From RNA transcripts, TCR beta CDR3 regions were amplified. Using the HTBI primer set, a first-round RT-PCR was run on the TCR CDR3. TCRdb called the multiplex PCR reads again in MiXCR, with one record for every CDR3 protein. The table lists some 620,000 distinct CDR3 sequences, around 15% of them singletons, with 3.5% to 4% in the top ten. Sequenced sample: blood. The TCR originated in a woman in her 30s with Graves' hyperthyroidism. This chain connects TRBV14 to TRBJ2-2, with 12 bases that match TRBD1. The CDR3 region is CATAGTGGRDTGELFF. CDR3 sequence (DNA): TGTGCCACTGCCGGGACAGGGGGCCGAGACACCGGGGAGCTGTTTTTT.